This TCR beta chain came from a study of blood T cell repertoires in COVID-19. Study-level information: The cDNA or gDNA used as material had been derived from T cells, B-cell-depleted T cells, or PBMCs.

Sequencing was performed with immunoSEQ multiplex PCR; in TCRdb, only in-frame clones are kept and a portion is missing. This repertoire shows 85,000 to 130,000 clones, more than 90% found once; its top ten account for roughly 5%. The CDR3 spans 17 residues. The germline V gene has CDR1 ENHRY and CDR2 SYGVKD. The V gene lost 6 bases and the J gene lost 0 bases, with 21 bases spanning the gap. What was sequenced was peripheral blood. The receptor was isolated from a man aged 70 or older with acute or convalescent COVID-19. V gene TRBV10-3 combines with J gene TRBJ2-7; tentative D call: TRBD2 (6 bases). The CDR3 nucleotides read TGTGCCATCAGGGAGGGTCCGGGTATCCATAGCTCCTACGAGCAGTACTTC. The encoded protein is CAIREGPGIHSSYEQYF.